Listed below are T cell receptor beta chains from one sample, sequenced in a study of shared clonotypes between healthy human individuals. The method was immunoSEQ multiplex PCR; TCRdb's version includes in-frame clones alone and lacks a portion of them. Of some 490,000 clones listed, 81% are singletons. The sample taken for sequencing was PBMCs. The receptors derive from a woman in her thirties or forties in good health. Some clones in this sample may be carry-over from other donors' samples. Each CDR3 is given with its conserved first and last residue. Fields, in order: D gene, J gene, clone size, CDR3 length, V gene, CDR3 DNA, CDR3 protein. A D gene is named only where the DNA matches it firmly. Clone size is shown for a subset of rows, as once, few, many or a class of expanded clone.

-	TRBJ1-1	-	12	TRBV11-1	TGTGCCAGCAGCTTGGGCCGGGGAGGGGCTTTCTTT	CASSLGRGGAFF
-	TRBJ1-1	-	14	TRBV5-6	TGTGCCAGCAGCCGGGAGGGTCGAGGAACTGAAGCTTTCTTT	CASSREGRGTEAFF
-	TRBJ1-2	-	13	TRBV11-1	TGTGCCAGCAGCCAAGACACCTCTAGAGGCTACACCTTC	CASSQDTSRGYTF
-	TRBJ2-7	few	14	TRBV21-1	TGTGCCAGCAACCTACAGGGATTCTGGGACGAGCAGTACTTC	CASNLQGFWDEQYF
-	TRBJ2-7	-	16	TRBV28	TGTGCCAGTTCCGGGTGGGTGAGGATTAGCTCCTACGAGCAGTACTTC	CASSGWVRISSYEQYF
TRBD2	TRBJ2-5	-	18	TRBV10-3	TGTGCGATCATGAGTAGCGGGAGTACCCGCGGCGGTCAAGAGACCCAGTACTTC	CAIMSSGSTRGGQETQYF
-	TRBJ1-5	-	15	TRBV11-2	TGTGCCAGCAGCCGGGTATTGTTTAGCAATCAGCCCCAGCATTTT	CASSRVLFSNQPQHF
TRBD2	TRBJ2-1	few	15	TRBV9	TGTGCCAGCAGCCCACCTAGCGGGAGGCCGGATGAGCAGTTCTTC	CASSPPSGRPDEQFF
TRBD1	TRBJ1-5	-	16	TRBV30	TGTGCCTGGAGTCCACCTACAGGGGTATACAATCAGCCCCAGCATTTT	CAWSPPTGVYNQPQHF
TRBD1	TRBJ2-7	-	14	TRBV10-3	TGTGCCATCACTGGGACAGCAGGAGGCTACGAGCAGTACTTC	CAITGTAGGYEQYF
TRBD1	TRBJ1-2	-	15	TRBV28	TGTGCCAGCAGTTCGTTGACAGGGATGAACTATGGCTACACCTTC	CASSSLTGMNYGYTF
TRBD1	TRBJ2-7	-	11	TRBV30	TGTGCCTGGAGTGAAGGGGGCGGGCAGTACTTC	CAWSEGGGQYF
-	TRBJ2-5	-	15	TRBV5-1	TGCGCCAGCAGCTCATGGACAGGGAGGGCAGAGACCCAGTACTTC	CASSSWTGRAETQYF
-	TRBJ2-2	-	15	TRBV5-1	TGCGCCAGCAGCTTGGCCGGGACCGACACCGGGGAGCTGTTTTTT	CASSLAGTDTGELFF
TRBD2	TRBJ2-1	few	17	TRBV5-1	TGCGCCAGCAGCAAACCGGCCGGGACTAGCGAAGGAGGTGAGCAGTTCTTC	CASSKPAGTSEGGEQFF
-	TRBJ2-2	once	12	TRBV4-1	TGCGCCAGCAGTCTCAAGGCCGGGGAGCTGTTTTTT	CASSLKAGELFF
-	TRBJ2-1	-	13	TRBV28	TGTGCCAGCAACAACCTCGGGACACCTGAGCAGTTCTTC	CASNNLGTPEQFF
TRBD1	TRBJ1-3	once	14	TRBV28	TGTGCCAGCCAGGGGGGGACCTCTGGAAACACCATATATTTT	CASQGGTSGNTIYF
TRBD2	TRBJ2-5	-	15	TRBV29-1	TGCAGCGTTGAATGGAGCGGGAGGGCCTTTGAGACCCAGTACTTC	CSVEWSGRAFETQYF
-	TRBJ2-5	-	12	TRBV29-1	TGCAGCGTTGATCGGAGCCAAGAGACCCAGTACTTC	CSVDRSQETQYF
-	TRBJ1-1	-	12	TRBV5-1	TGCGCCAGCAGCGCCGAGAACACTGAAGCTTTCTTT	CASSAENTEAFF
-	TRBJ1-5	-	17	TRBV7-2	TGTGCCAGCAGCTCCAACCGGGAAGGAAGACGCAATCAGCCCCAGCATTTT	CASSSNREGRRNQPQHF
-	TRBJ2-3	once	16	TRBV5-1	TGCGCCAGCAGCTTGGAGATCCGGGATTGGGCAGATACGCAGTATTTT	CASSLEIRDWADTQYF
-	TRBJ2-7	-	13	TRBV11-2	TGTGCCAGCAGCTCCGGGAGCTCCTACGAGCAGTACTTC	CASSSGSSYEQYF
TRBD1	TRBJ1-6	many	16	TRBV9	TGTGCCAGCAGCGTAGGGGCAGGGGGCCTTAATTCACCCCTCCACTTT	CASSVGAGGLNSPLHF
-	TRBJ2-6	-	14	TRBV2	TGTGCCAGCAGGGGGGTTCCTGGGGCCAACGTCCTGACTTTC	CASRGVPGANVLTF
-	TRBJ2-5	-	12	TRBV2	TGTGCCAGCAGTCCTAGAATGGAGACCCAGTACTTC	CASSPRMETQYF
-	TRBJ2-3	-	12	TRBV29-1	TGCAGCGTTTTCCATGAGGTGGATACGCAGTATTTT	CSVFHEVDTQYF
-	TRBJ1-1	once	16	TRBV7-3	TGTGCCAGCAGCTTAAAGGCGCTGGGGAGGGACACTGAAGCTTTCTTT	CASSLKALGRDTEAFF
-	TRBJ1-3	few	17	TRBV7-6	TGTGCCAGCAGCTTAGGCCTTGCCAGGGGTGAGAGAAACACCATATATTTT	CASSLGLARGERNTIYF
-	TRBJ2-7	-	15	TRBV7-9	TGTGCCAGCAGCTTAGCGACATACTCCTTTGGGGAGCAGTACTTC	CASSLATYSFGEQYF
TRBD2	TRBJ2-7	-	15	TRBV5-5	TGTGCCAGCAGCTCTTCCGGACTAGCGGGAGACGAGCAGTACTTC	CASSSSGLAGDEQYF
TRBD1	TRBJ2-2	-	14	TRBV5-1	TGCGCCAGCAGCGCCCCGGGACAGGGAAGGGAGCTGTTTTTT	CASSAPGQGRELFF
TRBD2	TRBJ2-2	-	17	TRBV5-1	TGCGCCAGCAGCTTGACTAGCGGGAGAACGGGGACCGGGGAGCTGTTTTTT	CASSLTSGRTGTGELFF
TRBD1	TRBJ2-4	-	16	TRBV11-2	TGTGCCAGCAGCCAATCCCGATCAGGGGGCAGAAACATTCAGTACTTC	CASSQSRSGGRNIQYF
-	TRBJ2-6	-	15	TRBV6-6	TGTGCCAGCAGCCTCCAGAGCTCTGGGGCCAACGTCCTGACTTTC	CASSLQSSGANVLTF
-	TRBJ2-7	-	14	TRBV19	TGTGCCAGTAGTGGGACACCAACCTCCTACGAGCAGTACTTC	CASSGTPTSYEQYF
TRBD1	TRBJ1-2	once	13	TRBV13	TGTGCCAGCAGTAACGACAGGGAATATGGCTACACCTTC	CASSNDREYGYTF
-	TRBJ2-3	-	12	TRBV11-3	TGTGCCAGCAGCCCCGGAGGGGATACGCAGTATTTT	CASSPGGDTQYF
-	TRBJ2-7	-	16	TRBV6-5	TGTGCCAGCAGTTCATACCTTGACAGGAAGCCCTACGAGCAGTACTTC	CASSSYLDRKPYEQYF
TRBD1	TRBJ2-7	few	15	TRBV7-2	TGTGCCAGCAGCTTGGTTACAGGGGGTACCTACGAGCAGTACTTC	CASSLVTGGTYEQYF
-	TRBJ2-1	many	13	TRBV30	TGTGCCTGGAGTAGTCTTACCCAGGGTGAGCAGTTCTTC	CAWSSLTQGEQFF